This T cell receptor beta chain was captured by sequencing in a study of T cell responses to AZD1222 COVID-19 vaccine. The table came from immunoSEQ multiplex PCR; TCRdb's copy has only in-frame clones and leaves some out. Of tens of thousands of clones in the sample, 85% to 90% were seen once. Between the trimmed V and J ends, which lost 4 bases and 4 bases, there was a span of 8 bases. Germline lookup yields CDR1 SGHDT and CDR2 YYEEEE. The CDR3 covers 12 residues. The chain employs TRBV5-6 and TRBJ1-2, with D unclear. The sequenced sample was peripheral blood, obtained on day 0 of MenACWY control vaccination. The receptor was derived from an adult in good health. The CDR3 DNA sequence: TGTGCCAGCAGCCGACCGGGCTATGGCTACACCTTC. It encodes CASSRPGYGYTF.